The 31 T cell receptor beta chains presented below share a single source sample, sequenced in a study of beta chain features in type 1 diabetes. Findings of the study overall: Among patients with Type 1 diabetes, TCRB CDR3s were moderately but significantly shorter in every one of the four CD4+ subsets.

These receptors' targets are unknown. The isolated RNA, all of it, was reverse transcribed, so expressed TCRB transcripts were what got sequenced. Generated by immunoSEQ multiplex PCR, the TCRdb table keeps only in-frame clones and is missing some. The table includes 300,000 or so clones, around 15% detected once. What was sequenced was naive CD4+ T cells from blood. The receptors here all came from a man aged 25 to 40 with type 1 diabetes.

This clone was picked up a small number of times. The chain links TRBV2 to TRBJ2-7; D is perhaps TRBD1 (5 bases). V was pared by 8 bases and J by 7 bases, with 24 bases between. This CDR3 comprises 15 residues. The germline gives CDR1 SNHLY, CDR2 FYNNEI. The CDR3 loop reads CASHTTGEGRREQYF. The CDR3 bases are TGTGCCAGCCATACAACAGGCGAAGGGCGCAGAGAGCAGTACTTC.

In its sample, this clone was seen a few times. V usage is TRBV28 and J usage is TRBJ2-3; unclear D gene. The V end was cut by 5 bases, the J end by 4 bases, with 7 bases between. The germline V gene has CDR1 MDHEN and CDR2 SYDVKM. This CDR3 is 12 amino acids long. The DNA for the CDR3 is TGTGCCAGCAGTACTCCATCAGATACGCAGTATTTT. Translation gives CASSTPSDTQYF. Combining the CDR3 with reference TRBV28 and TRBJ2-3 gives the whole variable domain DVKVTQSSRYLVKRTGEKVFLECVQDMDHENMFWYRQDPGLGLRLIYFSYDVKMKEKGDIPEGYSVSREKKERFSLILESASTNQTSMYLCASSTPSDTQYFGPGTRLTVL.

This clone appeared a few times. The J gene is TRBJ1-5, the V gene TRBV18, with 9 bases fitting TRBD1. J was trimmed by 6 bases and V by 2 bases; bases with no gene match: 5. Germline CDR1 and CDR2: KGHSH and LQKENI. The CDR3 has 15 residues. The DNA of the CDR3 is TGTGCCAGCTCACCAAATGGACAGGGGAGTCAGCCCCAGCATTTT. Its translation: CASSPNGQGSQPQHF.

The sample holds a few counts of this clone. V gene TRBV13 combines with J gene TRBJ2-7, with 8 bases aligning to TRBD1. CDR1 and CDR2 (germline): PRHDT, FYEKMQ (reference sequence). The CDR3 consists of 12 residues. Trimming cost V 5 bases and J 5 bases; bases outside gene matches: 2. Written as DNA, the CDR3 is TGTGCCAGCAGCGCAGGGGGCCACGAGCAGTACTTC. Translated, it gives CASSAGGHEQYF.

The genes are TRBV5-8 and TRBJ2-1, with 7 bases fitting TRBD1. The germline gives CDR1 SGHTS, CDR2 YDEGEE. CDR3 length equals 15 residues. Unmatched junction bases numbered 6, after V lost 4 bases and J lost 2 bases. The CDR3 DNA sequence: TGTGCCAGCAGCCCCGGACAGGCTGCCTACAATGAGCAGTTCTTC. This encodes CASSPGQAAYNEQFF.

With respect to this clone: Other nucleotide sequences from this sample produce the same CDR3. V gene TRBV18 combines with J gene TRBJ2-3; TRBD2 agrees at 9 bases. J gave up 3 bases and V 1 base, and 2 bases lay outside the gene matches. The CDR3 covers 15 residues. The germline gives CDR1 KGHSH, CDR2 LQKENI. CDR3 in amino acids: CASSPLAGGTDTQYF. The CDR3 region has the DNA TGTGCCAGCTCACCACTGGCGGGAGGGACAGATACGCAGTATTTT. Based on the CDR3 plus reference TRBV18 and TRBJ2-3, the full variable domain is NAGVMQNPRHLVRRRGQEARLRCSPMKGHSHVYWYRQLPEEGLKFMVYLQKENIIDESGMPKERFSAEFPKEGPSILRIQQVVRGDSAAYFCASSPLAGGTDTQYFGPGTRLTVL.

V usage is TRBV6-6 and J usage is TRBJ1-1; D unclear. V lost 2 bases, J lost 4 bases, and 8 bases lay in between. This CDR3 has 13 residues. Germline CDR1 is MNHNY and CDR2 is SVGAGI (reference sequence). CDR3 DNA sequence: TGTGCCAGCAGTTACGAGCGTGCCACTGAAGCTTTCTTT. This sequence encodes CASSYERATEAFF.

Only a few counts were recorded for this clone. The chain carries TRBV11-1 and TRBJ2-2; possible D gene TRBD2, 6 bases. V was trimmed by 5 bases and J by 0 bases, leaving 13 bases between them. There are 16 residues in the CDR3. Germline V CDR1 and CDR2: SGHAT, FQDESV (reference sequence). CDR3 DNA: TGTGCCAGCAGCCAGGGACTTATTACGAACACCGGGGAGCTGTTTTTT. Protein product: CASSQGLITNTGELFF. The full variable domain, with the rest looked up from reference TRBV11-1 and TRBJ2-2, is EAEVAQSPRYKITEKSQAVAFWCDPISGHATLYWYRQILGQGPELLVQFQDESVVDDSQLPKDRFSAERLKGVDSTLKIQPAELGDSAMYLCASSQGLITNTGELFFGEGSRLTVL.

The chain uses TRBV30 and TRBJ1-5; D gene ambiguous. The CDR3 covers 17 residues. Trimming shortened V by 3 bases and J by 0 bases, and 18 bases separated the two germline ends. Germline CDR1 reads GTSNPN; CDR2 reads SVGIG (reference sequence). The CDR3 is CAWRSTAGMGSNQPQHF. CDR3 coding DNA: TGTGCCTGGAGAAGTACGGCGGGGATGGGTAGCAATCAGCCCCAGCATTTT.

This rearrangement joins TRBV30 to TRBJ2-5; 10 nucleotides match TRBD2. Germline lookup yields CDR1 GTSNPN and CDR2 SVGIG (reference sequence). With V trimmed by 0 bases and J by 5 bases, 6 bases remained unmatched. The CDR3 sequence is 15 residues long. DNA of the CDR3: TGTGCCTGGAGTGTACAGGGGACTAGCGCTGAGACCCAGTACTTC. Its translation is CAWSVQGTSAETQYF.

This clone turned up a few times. This rearrangement joins TRBV7-9 to TRBJ2-5; TRBD1 agrees at 9 bases. The CDR3 contains 14 residues. The junction had 3 bases not matched to a gene; V was cut back by 1 base and J by 6 bases. Per the germline V gene, CDR1 is SEHNR and CDR2 is FQNEAQ (reference sequence). The CDR3 DNA follows: TGTGCCAGCAGCTTAGGAACAGGGGGCAAGACCCAGTACTTC. It encodes CASSLGTGGKTQYF.

This clone was detected a few times. J is TRBJ2-5 and V is TRBV29-1, with D perhaps matching TRBD2 (5 bases). V gave up 3 bases and J gave up 4 bases, with 15 bases separating them. This CDR3 is 14 amino acids long. The V gene's germline CDR1 is SQVTM and CDR2 ANQGSEA. CDR3 loop: CSVERVPQRETQYF. The CDR3 nucleotides are TGCAGCGTTGAGAGGGTCCCCCAGAGAGAGACCCAGTACTTC. Complete variable domain (other parts from reference TRBV29-1 and TRBJ2-5): SAVISQKPSRDICQRGTSLTIQCQVDSQVTMMFWYRQQPGQSLTLIATANQGSEATYESGFVIDKFPISRPNLTFSTLTVSNMSPEDSSIYLCSVERVPQRETQYFGPGTRLLVL.

The genes are TRBV29-1 and TRBJ2-2, with D perhaps TRBD1 (5 bases). This CDR3 region has 14 residues. Trimming shortened V by 0 bases and J by 5 bases, and 10 bases separated the two germline ends. Germline V CDR1 and CDR2: SQVTM, ANQGSEA. In nucleotides, the CDR3 is TGCAGCGTTGAAGAACAGGCGTCGACCGGGGAGCTGTTTTTT. Its protein product is CSVEEQASTGELFF.

The table lists this clone with a few counts. This rearrangement joins TRBV6-5 to TRBJ1-2, with TRBD1 as a possible D gene (5 bases). Germline-derived CDR1 and CDR2 are MNHEY and SVGAGI. This CDR3 is 15 amino acids long. V lost 5 bases, J lost 4 bases, and 17 bases lay in between. CDR3 amino acids: CASSIGEGLVYGYTF. In DNA form, the CDR3 reads TGTGCCAGCAGTATCGGGGAGGGGCTAGTCTATGGCTACACCTTC.

This clone was picked up one time. The chain recombines TRBV7-8 with TRBJ1-1, with D unresolved. This CDR3 region has 12 residues. V lost 5 bases and J lost 3, with 7 bases in between. CDR1 is SGHVS, CDR2 FQNEAQ, per germline. The CDR3 here is CASSNYDTEAFF. The CDR3 DNA reads TGTGCCAGCAGCAACTACGACACTGAAGCTTTCTTT.

This clone was seen a few times. The chain employs TRBV6-4 and TRBJ2-1, with D uncertain. The germline V gene encodes CDR1 MRHNA and CDR2 SNTAGT. The CDR3 is 14 residues long. Trimming left V 6 bases short and J 0 bases short, with 9 bases between. The CDR3: CASSAESSYNEQFF. The CDR3 DNA reads as TGTGCCAGCAGCGCGGAGAGCTCCTACAATGAGCAGTTCTTC.

The rearrangement uses TRBV7-2 and TRBJ2-1; D gene uncertain. The V end was cut by 4 bases, the J end by 0 bases, with 7 bases between. There are 14 residues in the CDR3. Germline-derived CDR1 and CDR2 are SGHTA and FQGNSA. In DNA, the CDR3 is TGTGCCAGCAGCTCCCAGATCTCCTACAATGAGCAGTTCTTC. Amino acids: CASSSQISYNEQFF.

This clone was detected a few times. The chain is built from TRBV28 and TRBJ2-1; 10 bases align to TRBD1. Germline assignment: CDR1 MDHEN and CDR2 SYDVKM. The CDR3 has 14 amino acids. Trimming took 6 bases from V and 8 from J; bases not matched to a gene: 7. The CDR3 here is CASRTGQGTDEQFF. The CDR3 DNA is TGTGCCAGCAGAACGGGACAGGGGACAGATGAGCAGTTCTTC.

This clone has only a few counts. One end of the junction varies from germline; a read error may be responsible. The chain is built from TRBV10-3 and TRBJ2-2; D remains unclear. The CDR3 loop spans 14 amino acids. The germline V gene encodes CDR1 ENHRY and CDR2 SYGVKD. The DNA of the CDR3 is TGTGCCATCGGTGATCACACGAAGACCGGGGAGCTGTTTTTT. This gives the protein CAIGDHTKTGELFF.

The sample holds a few counts of this clone. This chain connects TRBV5-1 to TRBJ2-3, with 10 nucleotides matching TRBD1. V gave up 0 bases and J gave up 0 bases; unmatched junction bases: 1. Germline assignment: CDR1 SGHRS and CDR2 YFSETQ. The CDR3 consists of 16 residues. The CDR3 DNA reads as TGCGCCAGCAGCTTGGGACAGGGGGCGAGCACAGATACGCAGTATTTT. Translation: CASSLGQGASTDTQYF.

V gene TRBV7-9 combines with J gene TRBJ2-5; 8 bases are shared with TRBD2. The CDR3 is 17 residues long. V shed 4 bases and J 2 bases; nucleotides not matched to a gene: 12. From germline, CDR1 is SEHNR and CDR2 FQNEAQ (reference sequence). CDR3 loop: CASSSPLAEGRQETQYF. DNA for the CDR3: TGTGCCAGCAGCTCCCCACTAGCGGAGGGGAGGCAAGAGACCCAGTACTTC.

This clone was seen a few times. The V call is TRBV6-5, the J call TRBJ2-3; 7 bases fit TRBD2. The CDR3 extends over 15 amino acids. Germline CDR1 MNHEY, CDR2 SVGAGI. The V and J ends lost 6 bases and 0 bases, in that order; junction bases with no gene match: 6. The CDR3 reads CASRLSGASTDTQYF. In DNA, the CDR3 is TGTGCCAGCAGGCTGAGCGGGGCTAGCACAGATACGCAGTATTTT.

This clone was counted only a few times. This sequence joins TRBV28 and TRBJ2-7; D call uncertain. V lost 2 bases and J 6 bases, leaving 8 bases between the germline ends. The CDR3 has 12 residues. The germline V gene has CDR1 MDHEN and CDR2 SYDVKM. CDR3 protein: CASSLPRLEQYF. The CDR3 bases are TGTGCCAGCAGTTTACCTAGACTCGAGCAGTACTTC. Full variable domain (outside the CDR3, taken from reference TRBV28 and TRBJ2-7): DVKVTQSSRYLVKRTGEKVFLECVQDMDHENMFWYRQDPGLGLRLIYFSYDVKMKEKGDIPEGYSVSREKKERFSLILESASTNQTSMYLCASSLPRLEQYFGPGTRLTVT.

The V and J genes are TRBV18 and TRBJ1-1, with D hard to call. V was trimmed by 5 bases and J by 7 bases, leaving 14 bases between them. CDR1 and CDR2 from the germline V gene are KGHSH and LQKENI. This CDR3 region has 13 residues. The CDR3 sequence is CASSSSFYGEAFF. The CDR3 DNA reads as TGTGCCAGCTCATCCTCTTTTTACGGTGAAGCTTTCTTT.

This clone was seen more than once but under ten times. This chain links TRBV27 with TRBJ2-2, with unresolved D. The germline V gene encodes CDR1 MNHEY and CDR2 SMNVEV (reference sequence). This CDR3 contains 13 residues. The ends were cut back, 4 bases at V and 3 bases at J, with 6 bases in the middle. The CDR3 nucleotides are TGTGCCAGCAGTTCGCAGGACACCGGGGAGCTGTTTTTT. Amino acids: CASSSQDTGELFF.

This clone was seen more than once but under ten times. The identical CDR3 is also encoded by other nucleotide sequences in the sample. This chain uses TRBV5-1 with TRBJ2-7; D possibly corresponds to TRBD1 (5 bases). The CDR3 contains 14 residues. V was pared by 1 base and J by 0 bases, with 8 bases between. The germline CDR1 and CDR2 sequences are SGHRS and YFSETQ. CDR3 bases: TGCGCCAGCAGCTTGCAGGGTAGCTCCTACGAGCAGTACTTC. Its protein product is CASSLQGSSYEQYF.

This clone was recorded a few times. The rearrangement uses TRBV30 and TRBJ2-7; 7 bases agree with TRBD2. The CDR3 length is 13 residues. The germline CDR1 and CDR2 sequences are GTSNPN and SVGIG (reference sequence). V shed 3 bases and J 2 bases; nucleotides not matched to a gene: 4. CDR3 loop: CAWSASGPYEQYF. CDR3 bases: TGTGCCTGGAGCGCTAGCGGCCCCTACGAGCAGTACTTC. The full variable domain, rest sourced from reference TRBV30 and TRBJ2-7, is SQTIHQWPATLVQPVGSPLSLECTVEGTSNPNLYWYRQAAGRGLQLLFYSVGIGQISSEVPQNLSASRPQDRQFILSSKKLLLSDSGFYLCAWSASGPYEQYFGPGTRLTVT.

This rearrangement joins TRBV5-4 to TRBJ2-1; 8 bases map to TRBD2. The V segment lost 5 bases and the J segment 1 base; nucleotides outside the gene matches: 2. This CDR3 contains 14 residues. Germline V gives CDR1 SGHNT, CDR2 YYREEE (reference sequence). CDR3 amino acids: CASSRGGSYNEQFF. CDR3 nucleotide sequence: TGTGCCAGCAGTCGGGGGGGTTCCTACAATGAGCAGTTCTTC.

This clone was found a few times. The chain carries TRBV28 and TRBJ1-5; the D is unclear. CDR3 length: 11 amino acids. V lost 4 bases and J lost 9, with 7 bases in between. Germline lookup yields CDR1 MDHEN and CDR2 SYDVKM. The CDR3 DNA is TGTGCCAGCAGTTCCTCTCGGCCCCAGCATTTT. Translated: CASSSSRPQHF. The full variable domain, with the rest looked up from reference TRBV28 and TRBJ1-5, is DVKVTQSSRYLVKRTGEKVFLECVQDMDHENMFWYRQDPGLGLRLIYFSYDVKMKEKGDIPEGYSVSREKKERFSLILESASTNQTSMYLCASSSSRPQHFGDGTRLSIL.

The chain has TRBV11-2 and TRBJ2-5; D is perhaps TRBD2 (6 bases). V was shortened by 0 bases and J by 5 bases, with 10 bases between the two germline ends. The CDR3 contains 14 residues. Germline loops: CDR1 SGHAT, CDR2 FQNNGV. The CDR3 sequence is CASSLDLGSETQYF. In nucleotides, the CDR3 is TGTGCCAGCAGCTTAGATCTCGGGAGTGAGACCCAGTACTTC.

V is TRBV10-3 and J is TRBJ1-2; TRBD1 agrees at 10 bases. V lost 10 bases, J lost 3 bases, and 8 bases stayed unmatched. The CDR3 sequence is 14 residues long. Germline V CDR1 and CDR2: ENHRY, SYGVKD. CDR3 residues: CASRDRGLDYGYTF. The CDR3 DNA reads TGTGCCAGCCGGGACAGGGGTCTCGACTATGGCTACACCTTC.